One T cell receptor (beta chain) is described in this entry. Its antigen is unknown. The germline CDR1 and CDR2 sequences are SGHTA and FQGNSA. Germline trimming cut 5 bases from V and 6 bases from J; bases unmatched to any gene: 7. The CDR3 is 15 residues long. The data were obtained in a study of T cell responses to AZD1222 COVID-19 vaccine. Broader study findings: Distributed over spike, vaccine-associated CD4 TCRs predominated at 160-218 and 743-854.

This table comes from immunoSEQ multiplex PCR, and its TCRdb copy is limited to in-frame clones, with some not included. This table has roughly 140,000 clones, about 90% appearing once. The chain couples TRBV7-2 to TRBJ1-5; 10 positions agree with TRBD1. The sequences come from peripheral blood, collected on day 0 of AZD1222 vaccination. The sequence derives from an adult in good health. CDR3 nucleotide sequence: TGTGCCAGCAGCCCAATGGACAGGGGGACTCAGCCCCAGCATTTT. As protein: CASSPMDRGTQPQHF. Together with reference TRBV7-2 and TRBJ1-5, the CDR3 gives the full variable domain: GAGVSQSPSNKVTEKGKDVELRCDPISGHTALYWYRQSLGQGLEFLIYFQGNSAPDKSGLPSDRFSAERTGGSVSTLTIQRTQQEDSAVYLCASSPMDRGTQPQHFGDGTRLSIL.